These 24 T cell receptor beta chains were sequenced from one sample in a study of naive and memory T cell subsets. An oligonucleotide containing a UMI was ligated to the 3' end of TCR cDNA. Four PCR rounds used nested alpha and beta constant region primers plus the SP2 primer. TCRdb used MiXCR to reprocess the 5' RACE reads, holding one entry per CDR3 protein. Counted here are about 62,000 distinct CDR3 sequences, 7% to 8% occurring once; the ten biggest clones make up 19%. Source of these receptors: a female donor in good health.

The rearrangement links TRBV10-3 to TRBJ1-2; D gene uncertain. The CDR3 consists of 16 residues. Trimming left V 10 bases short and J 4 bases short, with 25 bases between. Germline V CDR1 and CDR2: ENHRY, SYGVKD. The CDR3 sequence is CATGPPRGHTGYGYTF. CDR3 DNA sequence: TGTGCCACCGGCCCCCCTCGCGGTCACACGGGCTATGGCTACACCTTC.

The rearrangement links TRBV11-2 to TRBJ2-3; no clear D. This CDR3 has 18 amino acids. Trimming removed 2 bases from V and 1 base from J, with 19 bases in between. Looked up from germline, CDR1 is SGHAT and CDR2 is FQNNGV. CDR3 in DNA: TGTGCCAGCAGCTTATCCCTTCGACGGAACCTCGGCACAGATACGCAGTATTTT. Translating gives CASSLSLRRNLGTDTQYF.

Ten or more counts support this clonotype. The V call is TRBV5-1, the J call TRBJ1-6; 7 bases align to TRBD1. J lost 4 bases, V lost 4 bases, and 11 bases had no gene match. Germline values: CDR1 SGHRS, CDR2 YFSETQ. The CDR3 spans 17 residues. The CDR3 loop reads CASSREVRTGYNSPLHF. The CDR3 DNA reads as TGCGCCAGCAGCCGGGAGGTTCGGACAGGTTATAATTCACCCCTCCACTTT.

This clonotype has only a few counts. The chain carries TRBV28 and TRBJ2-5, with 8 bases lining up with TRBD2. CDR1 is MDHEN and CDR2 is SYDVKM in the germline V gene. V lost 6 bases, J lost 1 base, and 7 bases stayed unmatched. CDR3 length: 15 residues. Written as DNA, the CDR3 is TGTGCCAGCAGAGCTTTAACTAGCGGCCAAGAGACCCAGTACTTC. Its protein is CASRALTSGQETQYF.

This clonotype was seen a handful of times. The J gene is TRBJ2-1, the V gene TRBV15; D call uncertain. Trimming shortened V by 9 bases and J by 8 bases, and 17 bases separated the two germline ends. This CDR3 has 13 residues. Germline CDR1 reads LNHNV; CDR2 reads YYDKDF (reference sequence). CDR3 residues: CATGNRRAHEQFF. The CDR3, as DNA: TGTGCCACTGGGAACAGACGGGCCCATGAGCAGTTCTTC.

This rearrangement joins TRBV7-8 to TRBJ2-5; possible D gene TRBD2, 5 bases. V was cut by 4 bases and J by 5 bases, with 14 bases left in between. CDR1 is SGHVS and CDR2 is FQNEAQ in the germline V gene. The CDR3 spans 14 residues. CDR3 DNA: TGTGCCAGCAGCTCGTCAGTTAGAGGGGAGACCCAGTACTTC. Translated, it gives CASSSSVRGETQYF. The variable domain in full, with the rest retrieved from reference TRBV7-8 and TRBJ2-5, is GAGVSQSPRYKVAKRGQDVALRCDPISGHVSLFWYQQALGQGPEFLTYFQNEAQLDKSGLPSDRFFAERPEGSVSTLKIQRTQQEDSAVYLCASSSSVRGETQYFGPGTRLLVL.

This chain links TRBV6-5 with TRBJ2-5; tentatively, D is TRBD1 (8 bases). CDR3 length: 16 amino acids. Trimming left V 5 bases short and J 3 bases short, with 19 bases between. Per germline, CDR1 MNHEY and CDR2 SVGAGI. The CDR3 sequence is CASSQGARGLKETQYF. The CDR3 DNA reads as TGTGCCAGCAGTCAGGGGGCGCGGGGGCTTAAAGAGACCCAGTACTTC.

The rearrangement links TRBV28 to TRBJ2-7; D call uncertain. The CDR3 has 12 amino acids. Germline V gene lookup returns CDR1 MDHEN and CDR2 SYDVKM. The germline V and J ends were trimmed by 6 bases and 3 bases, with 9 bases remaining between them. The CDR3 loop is CASSLESYEQYF. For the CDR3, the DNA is TGTGCCAGCAGCCTAGAAAGCTACGAGCAGTACTTC. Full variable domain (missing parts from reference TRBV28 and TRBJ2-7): DVKVTQSSRYLVKRTGEKVFLECVQDMDHENMFWYRQDPGLGLRLIYFSYDVKMKEKGDIPEGYSVSREKKERFSLILESASTNQTSMYLCASSLESYEQYFGPGTRLTVT.

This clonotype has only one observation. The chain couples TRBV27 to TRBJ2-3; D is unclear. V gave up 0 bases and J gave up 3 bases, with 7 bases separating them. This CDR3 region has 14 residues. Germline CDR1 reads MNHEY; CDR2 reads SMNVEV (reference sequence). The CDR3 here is CASSLSLSTDTQYF. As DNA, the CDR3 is TGTGCCAGCAGTTTATCATTGAGTACAGATACGCAGTATTTT.

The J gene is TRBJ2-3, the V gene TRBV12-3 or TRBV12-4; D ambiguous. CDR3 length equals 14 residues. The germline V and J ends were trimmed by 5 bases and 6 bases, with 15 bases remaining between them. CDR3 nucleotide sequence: TGTGCCAGCAGTCCCCGGCTTAAAGGGGATACGCAGTATTTT. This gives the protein CASSPRLKGDTQYF.

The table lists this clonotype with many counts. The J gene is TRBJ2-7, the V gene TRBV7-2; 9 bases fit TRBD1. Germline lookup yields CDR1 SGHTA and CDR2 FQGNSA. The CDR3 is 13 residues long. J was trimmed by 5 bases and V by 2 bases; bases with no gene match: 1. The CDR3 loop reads CASSLRDRDEQYF. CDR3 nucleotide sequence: TGTGCCAGCAGCTTAAGGGACAGGGACGAGCAGTACTTC.

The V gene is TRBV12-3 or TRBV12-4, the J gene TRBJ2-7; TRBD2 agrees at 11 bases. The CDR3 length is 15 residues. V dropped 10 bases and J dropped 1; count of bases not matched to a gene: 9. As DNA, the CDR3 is TGTGCCACCATCGCCGGGACTAGCGGTTCCTACGAGCAGTACTTC. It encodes CATIAGTSGSYEQYF.

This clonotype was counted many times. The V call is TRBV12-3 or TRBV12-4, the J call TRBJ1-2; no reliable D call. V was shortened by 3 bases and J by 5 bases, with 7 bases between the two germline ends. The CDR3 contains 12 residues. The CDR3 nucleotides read TGTGCCAGCAGTTTTGCGGTTTATGGCTACACCTTC. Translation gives CASSFAVYGYTF.

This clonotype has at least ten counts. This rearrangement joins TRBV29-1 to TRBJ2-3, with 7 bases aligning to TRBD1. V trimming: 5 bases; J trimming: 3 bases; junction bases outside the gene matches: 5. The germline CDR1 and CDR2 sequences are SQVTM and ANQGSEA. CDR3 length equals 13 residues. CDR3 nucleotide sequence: TGCAGCGTTCAGGACAGGCCTACAGATACGCAGTATTTT. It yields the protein CSVQDRPTDTQYF.

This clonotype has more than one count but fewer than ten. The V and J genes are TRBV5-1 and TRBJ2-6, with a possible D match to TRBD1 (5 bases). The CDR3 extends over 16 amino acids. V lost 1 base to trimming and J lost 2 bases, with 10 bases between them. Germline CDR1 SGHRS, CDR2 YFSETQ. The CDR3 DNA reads TGCGCCAGCAGCTTGAATCGCAGGGCTGGGGCCAACGTCCTGACTTTC. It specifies CASSLNRRAGANVLTF.

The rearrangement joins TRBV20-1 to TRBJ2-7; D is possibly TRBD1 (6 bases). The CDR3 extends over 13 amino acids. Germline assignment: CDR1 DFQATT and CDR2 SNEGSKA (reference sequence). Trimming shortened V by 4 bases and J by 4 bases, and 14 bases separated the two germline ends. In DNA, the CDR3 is TGCAGTGCTACAGGGCAGGGGTGGTACGAGCAGTACTTC. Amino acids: CSATGQGWYEQYF.

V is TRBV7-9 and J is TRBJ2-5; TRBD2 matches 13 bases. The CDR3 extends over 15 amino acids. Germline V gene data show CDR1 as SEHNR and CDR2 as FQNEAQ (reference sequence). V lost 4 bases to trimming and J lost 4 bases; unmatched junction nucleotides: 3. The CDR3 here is CASSYGTSGVETQYF. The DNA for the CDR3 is TGTGCCAGCAGCTACGGGACTAGCGGGGTAGAGACCCAGTACTTC.

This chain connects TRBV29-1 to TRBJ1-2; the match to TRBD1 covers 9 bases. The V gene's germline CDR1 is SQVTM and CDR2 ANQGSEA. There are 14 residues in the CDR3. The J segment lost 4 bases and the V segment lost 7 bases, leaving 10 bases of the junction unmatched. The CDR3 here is CSGTQGASLYGYTF. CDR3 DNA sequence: TGCAGCGGCACACAGGGGGCTTCCCTCTATGGCTACACCTTC.

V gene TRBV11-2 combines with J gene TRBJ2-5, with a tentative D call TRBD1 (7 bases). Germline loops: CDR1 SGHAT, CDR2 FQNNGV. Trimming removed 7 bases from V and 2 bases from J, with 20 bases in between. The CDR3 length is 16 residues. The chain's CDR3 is CASTWRGDRLQETQYF. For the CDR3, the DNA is TGTGCCAGCACTTGGAGGGGGGACAGATTACAAGAGACCCAGTACTTC.

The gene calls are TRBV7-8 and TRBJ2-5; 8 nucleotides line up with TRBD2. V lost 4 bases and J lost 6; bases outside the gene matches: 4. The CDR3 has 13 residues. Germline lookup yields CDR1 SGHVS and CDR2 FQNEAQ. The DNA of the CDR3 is TGTGCCAGCAGCTCGACTAGCGCAAAGACCCAGTACTTC. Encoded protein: CASSSTSAKTQYF.

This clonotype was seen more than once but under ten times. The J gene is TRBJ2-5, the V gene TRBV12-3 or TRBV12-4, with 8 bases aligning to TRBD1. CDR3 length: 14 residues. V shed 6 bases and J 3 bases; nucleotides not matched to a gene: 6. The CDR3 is CASSPNRGEETQYF. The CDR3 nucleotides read TGTGCCAGCAGCCCAAACAGGGGGGAAGAGACCCAGTACTTC.

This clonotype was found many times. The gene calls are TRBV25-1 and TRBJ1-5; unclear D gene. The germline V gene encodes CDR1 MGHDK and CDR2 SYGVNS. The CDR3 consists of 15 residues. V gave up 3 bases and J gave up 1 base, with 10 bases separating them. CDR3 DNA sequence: TGTGCCAGCAGTGATCACGGGATGAGCAATCAGCCCCAGCATTTT. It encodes CASSDHGMSNQPQHF.

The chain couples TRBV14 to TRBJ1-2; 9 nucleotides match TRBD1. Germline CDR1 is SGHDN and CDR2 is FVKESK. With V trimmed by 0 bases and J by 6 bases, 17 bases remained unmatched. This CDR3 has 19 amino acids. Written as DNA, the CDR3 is TGTGCCAGCAGCCAAGAAGGTTTGGAGACAGGGGGAGTTTTGGATGGCTACACCTTC. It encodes CASSQEGLETGGVLDGYTF.

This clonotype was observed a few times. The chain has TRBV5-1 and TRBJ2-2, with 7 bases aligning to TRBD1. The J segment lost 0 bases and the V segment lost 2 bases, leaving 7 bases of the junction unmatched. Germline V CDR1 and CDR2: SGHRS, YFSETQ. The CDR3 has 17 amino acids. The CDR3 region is CASSLFKGTANTGELFF. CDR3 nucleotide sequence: TGCGCCAGCAGCTTATTTAAAGGGACAGCGAACACCGGGGAGCTGTTTTTT.